This T cell receptor (beta chain) was recovered during a study of T cells in Graves' hyperthyroidism and ophthalmopathy. This clonotype was recorded many times. Used for diagnoses were clinical symptoms, serum thyroxine and TRAb, thyroid ultrasound and orbital computed tomography. CDR3 length: 15 residues. Deletions cut 4 bases from V and 2 bases from J, with 14 bases between. Looked up from germline, CDR1 is MNHNS and CDR2 is SASEGT. From RNA transcripts, TCR beta CDR3 regions were amplified. TCR CDR3 regions were first amplified by RT-PCR with HTBI primers. MiXCR, applied by TCRdb to the multiplex PCR reads, yields one record per CDR3 protein. The table has 250,000 to 300,000 distinct CDR3 sequences, around a fifth seen once.

The sequencing input was blood. This chain uses TRBV6-1 with TRBJ1-2; tentative D call: TRBD1 (6 bases). This TCR was sampled from a man aged 45 to 65 with Graves' ophthalmopathy. Here the CDR3 reads CASSVAGASNYGYTF. DNA for the CDR3: TGTGCCAGCAGTGTGGCGGGGGCCTCCAACTATGGCTACACCTTC.